The 22 T cell receptor beta chains in this list originate from one sample, sequenced in a study of CD8 T cells in Susac syndrome. A quantity of about 0.5 to 1 ug RNA underwent reverse transcription using random hexamers. TCRdb reprocessed the immunoSEQ multiplex PCR reads via MiXCR and lists one record per CDR3 protein. The top ten hold about 0.41% of the sample, which has roughly 110,000 distinct CDR3 sequences, approximately 94% seen once. Sequenced input: CD8+ T cells from PBMCs. These receptor sequences come from a human donor with Susac syndrome.

The DNA of the CDR3 is TGTGCCACCAGTGATTCGGACAGGCAAGAGACCCAGTACTTC. It specifies CATSDSDRQETQYF. V gene TRBV24-1 combines with J gene TRBJ2-5; 7 bases fit TRBD1. V shed 2 bases, J shed 2 bases, and the junction held 1 base outside the gene matches. The CDR3 runs 14 residues. Germline values: CDR1 KGHDR, CDR2 SFDVKD.

In its sample, this clonotype was seen a few times. The rearrangement joins TRBV9 to TRBJ1-1, with unresolved D. The ends were cut back, 4 bases at V and 1 base at J, with 8 bases in the middle. The CDR3 is 13 residues long. Germline V lookup: CDR1 SGDLS, CDR2 YYNGEE. The DNA of the CDR3 is TGTGCCAGCAGCCCAGATGGGAACACTGAAGCTTTCTTT. This codes for CASSPDGNTEAFF. Supplemented by reference TRBV9 and TRBJ1-1, the full variable domain reads DSGVTQTPKHLITATGQRVTLRCSPRSGDLSVYWYQQSLDQGLQFLIQYYNGEERAKGNILERFSAQQFPDLHSELNLSSLELGDSALYFCASSPDGNTEAFFGQGTRLTVV.

A single count supports this clonotype. The CDR3 reads CASSQTGANQPQHF. The CDR3 DNA reads as TGTGCCAGCAGCCAGACAGGGGCCAATCAGCCCCAGCATTTT. The chain combines TRBV9 with TRBJ1-5; 8 nucleotides line up with TRBD1. V lost 4 bases and J lost 3; bases outside the gene matches: 3. Germline values: CDR1 SGDLS, CDR2 YYNGEE. CDR3 size: 14 residues.

This chain connects TRBV20-1 to TRBJ2-1; 8 bases are shared with TRBD1. The junction had 10 bases not matched to a gene; V was cut back by 6 bases and J by 0 bases. Germline assignment: CDR1 DFQATT and CDR2 SNEGSKA (reference sequence). The CDR3 is made up of 16 amino acids. Written as DNA, the CDR3 is TGCAGTGCCCCAAGCTCCGGGACAGGCTCCTACAATGAGCAGTTCTTC. Encoded protein: CSAPSSGTGSYNEQFF.

The chain combines TRBV2 with TRBJ2-7, with TRBD2 identical over 10 bases. Per germline, CDR1 SNHLY and CDR2 FYNNEI. After removal of 4 bases from V and 3 bases from J, the junction contained 9 bases not matched to a gene. This CDR3 contains 16 residues. The CDR3 sequence is CASSGLAGGTIYEQYF. The CDR3 nucleotides read TGTGCCAGCAGTGGATTAGCGGGGGGCACCATCTACGAGCAGTACTTC.

The chain links TRBV15 to TRBJ1-5, with 10 bases matching TRBD1. This CDR3 contains 19 residues. The V gene end was trimmed by 5 bases and the J gene end by 4 bases; junction bases not matched to a gene: 17. Germline CDR1 LNHNV, CDR2 YYDKDF (reference sequence). CDR3 residues: CATSSPAGTGEFGNQPQHF. As DNA, the CDR3 is TGTGCCACCAGCTCCCCCGCCGGGACAGGGGAGTTCGGGAATCAGCCCCAGCATTTT.

The chain is built from TRBV9 and TRBJ2-7, with 9 bases fitting TRBD1. The CDR3 covers 14 residues. V was clipped by 0 bases and J by 3 bases; unmatched bases: 1. Germline CDR1 reads SGDLS; CDR2 reads YYNGEE. The DNA for the CDR3 is TGTGCCAGCAGCGTAGGGACAGGGGACTACGAGCAGTACTTC. It yields the protein CASSVGTGDYEQYF.

This clonotype was counted once. This chain joins TRBV6-5 and TRBJ2-7; 9 nucleotides align to TRBD1. The CDR3 spans 13 residues. With 6 bases clipped from V and 4 bases from J, the junction kept 4 bases outside the gene matches. CDR1 is MNHEY and CDR2 is SVGAGI in the germline V gene. The CDR3 DNA reads TGTGCCAGCAGAACCGGGACAGGGTACGAGCAGTACTTC. It is translated as CASRTGTGYEQYF.

The V and J genes are TRBV7-6 and TRBJ2-3, with D uncertain. CDR3 size: 15 residues. The V end was cut by 6 bases, the J end by 2 bases, with 15 bases between. The germline V gene encodes CDR1 SGHVS and CDR2 FNYEAQ. The CDR3 sequence: CASSYPGQDTDTQYF. The CDR3, as DNA: TGTGCCAGCAGTTACCCTGGGCAGGACACAGATACGCAGTATTTT.

The gene calls are TRBV27 and TRBJ2-7; TRBD2 is a possible D gene (5 bases). Per the germline V gene, CDR1 is MNHEY and CDR2 is SMNVEV (reference sequence). V shed 9 bases and J shed 2 bases, with 17 bases lying between them. This CDR3 spans 14 amino acids. The CDR3 region has the DNA TGTGCCAGACTTTTTGCCGGGGTTGCCTACGAGCAGTACTTC. Translated: CARLFAGVAYEQYF.

V and J are TRBV12-3 or TRBV12-4 and TRBJ1-2, with TRBD1 as a possible D gene (6 bases). The CDR3 consists of 16 residues. V lost 4 bases and J 5 bases, leaving 20 bases between the germline ends. The CDR3 region is CASSSRGGAEGYGYTF. CDR3 in DNA: TGTGCCAGCAGTTCTCGAGGGGGGGCTGAGGGATATGGCTACACCTTC.

V gene TRBV12-3 or TRBV12-4 combines with J gene TRBJ2-5; 10 bases agree with TRBD1. The junction had 6 bases not matched to a gene; V was cut back by 7 bases and J by 4 bases. The CDR3 covers 14 residues. CDR3 sequence: CASTPDRGRETQYF. The DNA of the CDR3 is TGTGCCAGCACCCCAGACAGGGGGCGAGAGACCCAGTACTTC.

J is TRBJ2-7 and V is TRBV6-6; perhaps TRBD2 as D (5 bases). This CDR3 spans 11 amino acids. The germline V gene encodes CDR1 MNHNY and CDR2 SVGAGI (reference sequence). Trimming stripped 8 bases from V and 6 bases from J, with 11 bases between. CDR3 loop: CASGMGSEQYF. The CDR3 region has the DNA TGTGCCAGCGGAATGGGGAGCGAGCAGTACTTC.

V usage is TRBV9 and J usage is TRBJ2-1; 10 positions agree with TRBD1. The germline CDR1 and CDR2 sequences are SGDLS and YYNGEE. CDR3 length equals 16 residues. J was trimmed by 8 bases and V by 5 bases; bases with no gene match: 13. The CDR3 DNA is TGTGCCAGCAGTCTGACAGGGGGCGGGGAGGTTGATGAGCAGTTCTTC. Translated: CASSLTGGGEVDEQFF.

The CDR3 here is CASSSGTGNQETQYF. CDR3 in DNA: TGTGCCAGCAGCTCCGGGACAGGGAACCAAGAGACCCAGTACTTC. This chain uses TRBV5-6 with TRBJ2-5, with 9 nucleotides matching TRBD1. CDR1 and CDR2 from the germline V gene are SGHDT and YYEEEE. The CDR3 covers 15 residues. The trim removed 3 bases at V and 0 bases at J, leaving 3 bases unmatched.

The J gene is TRBJ2-7, the V gene TRBV10-2; TRBD1 might be the D (5 bases). V was clipped by 4 bases and J by 5 bases, with 9 bases between them. Germline CDR1 and CDR2: WSHSY and SAAADI. This CDR3 has 12 amino acids. The DNA of the CDR3 is TGCGCCAGCAGTGTGGGCAGGGACGAGCAGTACTTC. It encodes CASSVGRDEQYF.

The chain joins TRBV9 to TRBJ2-1; 10 nucleotides agree with TRBD2. Looked up from germline, CDR1 is SGDLS and CDR2 is YYNGEE. V lost 0 bases, J lost 6 bases, and 3 bases stayed unmatched. CDR3 size: 15 residues. The CDR3 loop is CASSVASGGLNEQFF. The CDR3 coding sequence is TGTGCCAGCAGCGTAGCTAGCGGGGGCCTCAATGAGCAGTTCTTC.

CDR3 sequence reads: CASSPQTSGQETQYF. The DNA for the CDR3 is TGTGCCAGCAGTCCCCAGACTAGCGGACAAGAGACCCAGTACTTC. V usage is TRBV27 and J usage is TRBJ2-5, with 9 nucleotides matching TRBD2. The CDR3 covers 15 residues. The ends lost 5 bases at V and 2 bases at J; junction bases unmatched: 6. Germline loops: CDR1 MNHEY, CDR2 SMNVEV (reference sequence).

V and J are TRBV12-3 or TRBV12-4 and TRBJ1-2, with TRBD1 identical over 7 bases. Germline trimming cut 7 bases from V and 5 bases from J; bases unmatched to any gene: 4. This CDR3 is built from 12 residues. The CDR3 nucleotides read TGTGCCAGCAAGCTACAGGGGTATGGCTACACCTTC. Its protein product is CASKLQGYGYTF.

In DNA form, the CDR3 reads TGTGCCACCAGCAGTACAGGGGTTGGCACAGATACGCAGTATTTT. This translates into CATSSTGVGTDTQYF. The chain is built from TRBV15 and TRBJ2-3; 7 bases agree with TRBD1. Germline V CDR1 and CDR2: LNHNV, YYDKDF (reference sequence). CDR3 length: 15 residues. V lost 3 bases, J lost 1 base, and 4 bases stayed unmatched.

The rearrangement links TRBV7-9 to TRBJ2-7; maybe TRBD1 (6 bases). The CDR3 contains 19 residues. Germline CDR1 reads SEHNR; CDR2 reads FQNEAQ (reference sequence). Trimming removed 3 bases from V and 3 bases from J, with 27 bases in between. CDR3 sequence (DNA): TGTGCCAGCAGCTTCCCCTTGGCGACCTTCGGACAGACTTACTACGAGCAGTACTTC. This gives the protein CASSFPLATFGQTYYEQYF.

This chain connects TRBV20-1 to TRBJ1-1; a weak D match, TRBD1 (5 bases). There are 11 residues in the CDR3. The germline V and J ends were trimmed by 2 bases and 8 bases, with 9 bases remaining between them. Per the germline V gene, CDR1 is DFQATT and CDR2 is SNEGSKA (reference sequence). The CDR3 is CSARQGVEAFF. CDR3 DNA: TGCAGTGCTAGACAAGGGGTGGAAGCTTTCTTT.